This TCR beta chain is from a study of Ad26.COV2.S vaccination and SARS-CoV-2 variants. Study results and limitations: Responses of spike-specific T cells (both CD8+ and CD4+) reportedly showed substantial breadth after vaccination. Participants in the vaccine arm had higher spike-specific TCR breadth; placebo recipients had lower. Estimates derived from TCR breadth and depth analyses may have underestimated total T cell responses.

V lost 8 bases to trimming and J lost 0 bases, with 14 bases between them. Looked up from germline, CDR1 is MNHEY and CDR2 is SMNVEV (reference sequence). There are 14 residues in the CDR3. The protocol was immunoSEQ multiplex PCR, while the TCRdb copy is restricted to in-frame clones and leaves out a portion. The sample has about 350,000 clones, roughly nine tenths seen once; the top ten hold about 3.9%. As for this clone: Antigen specificity is unknown.

The rearrangement uses TRBV27 and TRBJ2-7; D may be TRBD2 (6 bases). This TCR derives from a human donor who had recovered from COVID-19. This specimen was peripheral blood, taken after recovery from COVID-19. This CDR3 reads CASAGQPNSYEQYF. The CDR3 coding sequence is TGTGCCAGCGCGGGGCAGCCAAACTCCTACGAGCAGTACTTC.